This entry lists 18 T cell receptor beta chains sequenced from one sample in a study of T cell responses to AZD1222 COVID-19 vaccine. Assay used: immunoSEQ multiplex PCR; TCRdb lists only in-frame clones, some missing. The table has approximately 110,000 clones, roughly 90% seen once. Sequencing was performed on peripheral blood, taken on day 0 of AZD1222 vaccination. These TCRs come from an adult in good health.

The V and J genes are TRBV2 and TRBJ2-7; D gene uncertain. The V gene lost 6 bases and the J gene lost 3 bases, with 12 bases spanning the gap. The CDR3 has 13 amino acids. The germline V gene has CDR1 SNHLY and CDR2 FYNNEI. The CDR3 nucleotides are TGTGCCAGCAGCCCTAACACTTACTACGAGCAGTACTTC. Translation: CASSPNTYYEQYF.

The chain joins TRBV5-1 to TRBJ1-4; perhaps TRBD1 as D (5 bases). CDR3 size: 13 residues. Between the trimmed V and J ends, which lost 7 bases and 8 bases, there was a span of 15 bases. Germline loops: CDR1 SGHRS, CDR2 YFSETQ. CDR3 loop: CASGREGLEKLFF. The CDR3 region has the DNA TGCGCCAGCGGAAGGGAGGGGTTAGAAAAACTGTTTTTT.

The chain links TRBV4-1 to TRBJ2-7, with a possible D match to TRBD2 (5 bases). Germline-derived CDR1 and CDR2 are MGHRA and YSYEKL. This CDR3 has 14 amino acids. V was clipped by 3 bases and J by 3 bases, with 12 bases between them. The DNA for the CDR3 is TGCGCCAGCAGCCATCGGGGAAAGGACTACGAGCAGTACTTC. It is translated as CASSHRGKDYEQYF.

J is TRBJ2-3 and V is TRBV27; 7 bases are shared with TRBD1. Germline CDR1 is MNHEY and CDR2 is SMNVEV (reference sequence). The CDR3 covers 14 residues. The V gene end was trimmed by 6 bases and the J gene end by 2 bases; junction bases not matched to a gene: 5. CDR3 coding DNA: TGTGCCAGCAGGCCGACAGGGACCACAGATACGCAGTATTTT. It encodes CASRPTGTTDTQYF.

This rearrangement joins TRBV19 to TRBJ1-2; tentatively, D is TRBD1 (5 bases). Germline CDR1 reads LNHDA; CDR2 reads SQIVND (reference sequence). The CDR3 totals 15 residues. V was pared by 2 bases and J by 4 bases, with 14 bases between. In nucleotides, the CDR3 is TGTGCCAGTAGTATACTGAGTCGGGGCAGCTATGGCTACACCTTC. Protein: CASSILSRGSYGYTF. Combining the CDR3 with reference TRBV19 and TRBJ1-2 gives the whole variable domain DGGITQSPKYLFRKEGQNVTLSCEQNLNHDAMYWYRQDPGQGLRLIYYSQIVNDFQKGDIAEGYSVSREKKESFPLTVTSAQKNPTAFYLCASSILSRGSYGYTFGSGTRLTVV.

The chain couples TRBV5-1 to TRBJ2-1, with 7 bases lining up with TRBD2. The CDR3 totals 16 residues. Trimming at V came to 3 bases and at J to 0 bases, leaving 6 bases not matched to a gene. Germline assignment: CDR1 SGHRS and CDR2 YFSETQ. The CDR3 here is CASSSTGGSSYNEQFF. For the CDR3, the DNA is TGCGCCAGCAGCTCAACGGGGGGAAGCTCCTACAATGAGCAGTTCTTC. Full variable domain (remainder filled in from reference TRBV5-1 and TRBJ2-1): KAGVTQTPRYLIKTRGQQVTLSCSPISGHRSVSWYQQTPGQGLQFLFEYFSETQRNKGNFPGRFSGRQFSNSRSEMNVSTLELGDSALYLCASSSTGGSSYNEQFFGPGTRLTVL.

The V call is TRBV10-3, the J call TRBJ1-1; D is possibly TRBD1 (6 bases). Per germline, CDR1 ENHRY and CDR2 SYGVKD. CDR3 size: 12 residues. V was clipped by 11 bases and J by 1 base, with 11 bases between them. The DNA for the CDR3 is TGTGCCGTAGGGGGGCCGAACACTGAAGCTTTCTTT. This sequence encodes CAVGGPNTEAFF.

CDR3 loop: CASSLGRYPYEQYF. The CDR3 DNA reads TGTGCCAGCAGCCTTGGACGCTACCCCTACGAGCAGTACTTC. This rearrangement joins TRBV6-5 to TRBJ2-7; no firm D call. CDR3 size: 14 residues. Trimming cost V 6 bases and J 2 bases, with 14 bases left between them. Per the germline V gene, CDR1 is MNHEY and CDR2 is SVGAGI.

The CDR3 is CAWSVTTEAFF. CDR3 nucleotides: TGTGCCTGGAGTGTAACCACTGAAGCTTTCTTT. The V call is TRBV30, the J call TRBJ1-1, with D uncertain. There are 11 residues in the CDR3. In germline, CDR1 is GTSNPN, CDR2 SVGIG (reference sequence). V was cut by 0 bases and J by 4 bases, with 3 bases left in between.

The chain combines TRBV5-4 with TRBJ2-7; D is unresolved. Trimming took off 3 bases at V and 1 base at J, with 11 bases between the two ends. From germline, CDR1 is SGHNT and CDR2 YYREEE (reference sequence). The CDR3 covers 14 residues. For the CDR3, the DNA is TGTGCCAGCAGCTCGTTTAAGGGTTCCTACGAGCAGTACTTC. Encoded protein: CASSSFKGSYEQYF.

This chain links TRBV7-2 with TRBJ2-3; 11 bases map to TRBD2. Germline V lookup: CDR1 SGHTA, CDR2 FQGNSA. The V and J ends lost 5 bases and 0 bases, in that order; junction bases with no gene match: 1. This CDR3 is built from 15 residues. The CDR3 bases are TGTGCCAGCAGCCGGACTAGCGGGAGCACAGATACGCAGTATTTT. Encoded protein: CASSRTSGSTDTQYF. Full variable domain (missing parts from reference TRBV7-2 and TRBJ2-3): GAGVSQSPSNKVTEKGKDVELRCDPISGHTALYWYRQSLGQGLEFLIYFQGNSAPDKSGLPSDRFSAERTGGSVSTLTIQRTQQEDSAVYLCASSRTSGSTDTQYFGPGTRLTVL.

This sequence joins TRBV2 and TRBJ1-5, with D unresolved. Germline V lookup: CDR1 SNHLY, CDR2 FYNNEI. The CDR3 length is 12 residues. Trimming shortened V by 1 base and J by 6 bases, and 4 bases separated the two germline ends. The CDR3 sequence is CASSEVVQPQHF. In nucleotides, the CDR3 is TGTGCCAGCAGTGAAGTTGTTCAGCCCCAGCATTTT.

This clone was counted a few times. Germline and junction disagree at one end, which may indicate a read error. This sequence joins TRBV11-2 and TRBJ2-7; D possibly uses TRBD1 or TRBD2 (6 bases each). This CDR3 contains 15 residues. Per germline, CDR1 SGHAT and CDR2 FQNNGV. The CDR3 spells CASSLEGGSSYEQYF. The CDR3, as DNA: TGTGCCAGCAGCCTAGAGGGGGGAAGCTCCTACGAGCAGTACTTC.

The chain joins TRBV7-2 to TRBJ2-1; 9 nucleotides align to TRBD2. The germline gives CDR1 SGHTA, CDR2 FQGNSA. This CDR3 is 15 amino acids long. The V gene end was trimmed by 6 bases and the J gene end by 5 bases; junction bases not matched to a gene: 8. The CDR3 DNA follows: TGTGCCAGCAGGAGAAAGCGGGAGGTCGACAATGAGCAGTTCTTC. It specifies CASRRKREVDNEQFF. The variable domain in full, completed from reference TRBV7-2 and TRBJ2-1, reads GAGVSQSPSNKVTEKGKDVELRCDPISGHTALYWYRQSLGQGLEFLIYFQGNSAPDKSGLPSDRFSAERTGGSVSTLTIQRTQQEDSAVYLCASRRKREVDNEQFFGPGTRLTVL.

This clone appeared a few times. The genes are TRBV4-3 and TRBJ1-5; 9 nucleotides match TRBD1. The germline CDR1 and CDR2 sequences are LGHNA and YSLEER. V lost 4 bases and J lost 3; bases outside the gene matches: 10. This CDR3 is built from 17 residues. This CDR3 is CASSPTGDRGYNQPQHF. As DNA, the CDR3 is TGCGCCAGCAGCCCGACAGGCGACAGGGGGTACAATCAGCCCCAGCATTTT.

The V call is TRBV7-9, the J call TRBJ1-3; D remains ambiguous. CDR3 length: 17 residues. CDR1 is SEHNR and CDR2 is FQNEAQ in the germline V gene (reference sequence). Trimming shortened V by 5 bases and J by 3 bases, and 20 bases separated the two germline ends. The chain's CDR3 is CASSPITRGFFGNTIYF. The CDR3 nucleotides read TGTGCCAGCAGCCCCATCACCAGAGGTTTCTTTGGAAACACCATATATTTT.

The chain joins TRBV28 to TRBJ2-1; TRBD1 matches at 7 bases. CDR1 is MDHEN and CDR2 is SYDVKM in the germline V gene. This CDR3 is built from 12 residues. Trimming cost V 8 bases and J 2 bases; bases outside gene matches: 0. The CDR3 spells CASGTAYNEQFF. CDR3 nucleotides: TGTGCCAGCGGGACAGCCTACAATGAGCAGTTCTTC.

The chain links TRBV10-3 to TRBJ2-3; D remains unclear. V was cut by 2 bases and J by 2 bases, with 8 bases left in between. This CDR3 comprises 14 residues. Germline V gene data show CDR1 as ENHRY and CDR2 as SYGVKD. The CDR3 sequence is CAISERPPTDTQYF. CDR3 sequence (DNA): TGTGCCATCAGTGAGCGGCCCCCCACAGATACGCAGTATTTT.